This T cell receptor (beta chain) emerged from a study of T cell clonotyping in hematopoietic cell transplantation. Looking at the study overall: Recipients' pretransplant samples followed cytoreduction.

Method: immunoSEQ multiplex PCR; TCRdb's copy keeps in-frame clones and lacks some. The repertoire holds about 41,000 clones, with 85% as singletons. Regarding time point: recipient sample about 28 days before transplant, after cytoreduction. This CDR3 is built from 16 residues. The V segment lost 5 bases and the J segment 0 bases; nucleotides outside the gene matches: 2. Germline CDR1 is SGHAT and CDR2 is FQDESV (reference sequence). The chain links TRBV11-1 to TRBJ2-1; 12 bases are shared with TRBD2. The input for sequencing was peripheral blood mononuclear cells, taken before stem cell transplant. The source is a man aged 60 to 69 with acute myeloid leukemia. Some clones in this sample may be carry-over from other donors' samples. CDR3: CASSPSGGDSYNEQFF. CDR3 nucleotide sequence: TGTGCCAGCAGCCCTAGCGGGGGGGACTCCTACAATGAGCAGTTCTTC.